This T cell receptor (beta chain) was captured in a study of T cell changes during pregnancy in multiple sclerosis. Germline CDR1 reads MNHNS; CDR2 reads SASEGT. The CDR3 has 13 residues. The ends were cut back, 2 bases at V and 2 bases at J, with 6 bases in the middle. The data were produced by immunoSEQ multiplex PCR, yet TCRdb's version contains in-frame clones alone and is incomplete. The repertoire consists of about 59,000 clones, with 85% to 95% occurring once and the leading ten covering over 0.35%. This TCR derives from a female donor with multiple sclerosis, enrolled in a pregnancy study. This sample comprised CD4+ T cells from peripheral blood mononuclear cells, obtained before pregnancy. V is TRBV6-1 and J is TRBJ1-2; D is ambiguous. CDR3 nucleotides: TGTGCCAGCAGTGAATCGGGGAACTATGGCTACACCTTC. It specifies CASSESGNYGYTF.